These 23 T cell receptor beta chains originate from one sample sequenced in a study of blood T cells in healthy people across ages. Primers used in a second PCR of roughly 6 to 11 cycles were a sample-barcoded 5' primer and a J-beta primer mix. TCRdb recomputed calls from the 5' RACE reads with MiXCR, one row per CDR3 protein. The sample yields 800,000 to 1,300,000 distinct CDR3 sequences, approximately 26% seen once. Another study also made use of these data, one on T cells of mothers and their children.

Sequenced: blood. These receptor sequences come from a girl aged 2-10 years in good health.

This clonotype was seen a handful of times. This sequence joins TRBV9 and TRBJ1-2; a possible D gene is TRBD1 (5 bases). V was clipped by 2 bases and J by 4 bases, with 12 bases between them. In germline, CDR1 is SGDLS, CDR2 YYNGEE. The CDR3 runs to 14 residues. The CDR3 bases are TGTGCCAGCAGCGTGTCGGGGGTCGGCTATGGCTACACCTTC. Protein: CASSVSGVGYGYTF. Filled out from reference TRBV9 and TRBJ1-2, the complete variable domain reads DSGVTQTPKHLITATGQRVTLRCSPRSGDLSVYWYQQSLDQGLQFLIQYYNGEERAKGNILERFSAQQFPDLHSELNLSSLELGDSALYFCASSVSGVGYGYTFGSGTRLTVV.

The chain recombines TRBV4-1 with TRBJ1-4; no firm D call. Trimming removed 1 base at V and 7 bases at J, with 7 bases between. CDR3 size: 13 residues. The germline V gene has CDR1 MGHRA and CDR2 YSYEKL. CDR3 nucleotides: TGCGCCAGCAGCCAAGGAAGGCTTGAAAAACTGTTTTTT. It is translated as CASSQGRLEKLFF.

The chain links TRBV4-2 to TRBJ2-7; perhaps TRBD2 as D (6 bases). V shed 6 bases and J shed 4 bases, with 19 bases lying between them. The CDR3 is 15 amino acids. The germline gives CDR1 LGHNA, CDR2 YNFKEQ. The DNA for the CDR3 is TGTGCCAGCAGTCTGACCCCTCTAGGAGGGTACGAGCAGTACTTC. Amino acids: CASSLTPLGGYEQYF.

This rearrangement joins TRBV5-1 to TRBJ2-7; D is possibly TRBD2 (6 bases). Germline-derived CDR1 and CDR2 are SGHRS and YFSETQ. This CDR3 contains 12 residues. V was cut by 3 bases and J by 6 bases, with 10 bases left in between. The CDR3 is CASSWQEGEQYF. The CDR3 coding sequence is TGCGCCAGCAGCTGGCAGGAGGGCGAGCAGTACTTC.

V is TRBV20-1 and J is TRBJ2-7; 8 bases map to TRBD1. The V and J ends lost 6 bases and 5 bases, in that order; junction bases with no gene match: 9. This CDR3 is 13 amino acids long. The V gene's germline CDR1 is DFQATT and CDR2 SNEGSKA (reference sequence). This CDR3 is CSAGQGAKDEQYF. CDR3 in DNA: TGCAGTGCCGGGCAGGGGGCTAAGGACGAGCAGTACTTC.

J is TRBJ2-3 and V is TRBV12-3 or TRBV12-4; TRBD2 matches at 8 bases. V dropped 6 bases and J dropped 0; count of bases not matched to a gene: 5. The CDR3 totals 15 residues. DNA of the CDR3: TGTGCCAGCAGCTTACTAGCGGAGAGCACAGATACGCAGTATTTT. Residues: CASSLLAESTDTQYF.

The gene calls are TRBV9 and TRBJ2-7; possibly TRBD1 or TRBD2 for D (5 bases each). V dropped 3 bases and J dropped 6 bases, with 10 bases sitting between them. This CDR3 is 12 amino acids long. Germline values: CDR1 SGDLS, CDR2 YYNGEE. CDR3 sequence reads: CASSGGIGEQYF. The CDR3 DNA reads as TGTGCCAGCAGCGGGGGGATTGGCGAGCAGTACTTC.

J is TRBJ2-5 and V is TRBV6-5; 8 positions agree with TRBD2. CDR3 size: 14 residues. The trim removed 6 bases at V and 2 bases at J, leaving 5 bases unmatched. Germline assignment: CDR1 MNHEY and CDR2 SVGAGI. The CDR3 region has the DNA TGTGCCAGCAGAGACGCGGGGGGACAAGAGACCCAGTACTTC. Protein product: CASRDAGGQETQYF.

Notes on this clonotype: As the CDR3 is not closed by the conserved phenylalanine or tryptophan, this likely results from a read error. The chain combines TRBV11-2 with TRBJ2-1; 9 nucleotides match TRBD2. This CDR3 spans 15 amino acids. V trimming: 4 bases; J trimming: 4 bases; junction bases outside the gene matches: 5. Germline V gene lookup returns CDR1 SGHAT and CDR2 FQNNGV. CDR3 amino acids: CASSSSTSGYNEQFL. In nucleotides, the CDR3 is TGTGCCAGCAGCTCCTCGACTAGCGGATACAATGAGCAGTTCCTC.

The chain's CDR3 is CASSSREVPGQGRRTF. CDR3 sequence (DNA): TGCGCCAGCAGCTCGAGGGAAGTTCCGGGACAGGGAAGGCGCACCTTC. The genes are TRBV5-1 and TRBJ1-2; 9 nucleotides match TRBD1. With V trimmed by 3 bases and J by 13 bases, 19 bases remained unmatched. The CDR3 is made up of 16 amino acids. Germline CDR1 is SGHRS and CDR2 is YFSETQ.

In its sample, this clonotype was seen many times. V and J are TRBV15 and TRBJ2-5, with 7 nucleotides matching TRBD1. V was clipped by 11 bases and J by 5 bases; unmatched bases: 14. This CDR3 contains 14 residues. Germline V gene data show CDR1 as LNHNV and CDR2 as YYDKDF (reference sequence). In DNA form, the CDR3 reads TGTGCCGCCACCGACAGAGGGGGCAAGGAGACCCAGTACTTC. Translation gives CAATDRGGKETQYF.

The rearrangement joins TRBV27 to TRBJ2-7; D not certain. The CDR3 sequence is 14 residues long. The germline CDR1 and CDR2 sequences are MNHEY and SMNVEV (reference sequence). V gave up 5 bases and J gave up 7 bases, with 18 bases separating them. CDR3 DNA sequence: TGTGCCAGCAGTGACTCCATGGCCCCCGGGGAGCAGTACTTC. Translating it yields CASSDSMAPGEQYF.

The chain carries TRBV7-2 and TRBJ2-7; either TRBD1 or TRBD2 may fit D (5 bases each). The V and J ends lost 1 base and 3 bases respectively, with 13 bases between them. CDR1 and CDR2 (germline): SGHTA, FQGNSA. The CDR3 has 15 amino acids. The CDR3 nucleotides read TGTGCCAGCAGCTTAGTCGGGACGGAGAGCTACGAGCAGTACTTC. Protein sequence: CASSLVGTESYEQYF.

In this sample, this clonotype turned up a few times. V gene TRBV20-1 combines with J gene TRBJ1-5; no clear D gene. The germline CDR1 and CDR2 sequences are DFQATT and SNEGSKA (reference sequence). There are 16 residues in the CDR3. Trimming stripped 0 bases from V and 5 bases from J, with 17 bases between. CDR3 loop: CSARDRALTVDQPQHF. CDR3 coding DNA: TGCAGTGCTAGAGATCGAGCCTTGACCGTAGATCAGCCCCAGCATTTT.

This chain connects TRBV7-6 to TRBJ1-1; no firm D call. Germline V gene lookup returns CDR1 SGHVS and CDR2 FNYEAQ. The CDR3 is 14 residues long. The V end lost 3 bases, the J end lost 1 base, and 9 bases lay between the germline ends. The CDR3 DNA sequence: TGTGCCAGCAGCTTGAACAGAGAGAACACTGAAGCTTTCTTT. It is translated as CASSLNRENTEAFF.

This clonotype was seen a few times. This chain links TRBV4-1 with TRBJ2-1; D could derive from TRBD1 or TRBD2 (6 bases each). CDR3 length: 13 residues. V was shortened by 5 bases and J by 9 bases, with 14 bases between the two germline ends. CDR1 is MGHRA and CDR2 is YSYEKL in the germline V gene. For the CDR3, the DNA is TGCGCCAGCAGCTATATACAGGGAGGTGAGCAGTTCTTC. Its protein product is CASSYIQGGEQFF.

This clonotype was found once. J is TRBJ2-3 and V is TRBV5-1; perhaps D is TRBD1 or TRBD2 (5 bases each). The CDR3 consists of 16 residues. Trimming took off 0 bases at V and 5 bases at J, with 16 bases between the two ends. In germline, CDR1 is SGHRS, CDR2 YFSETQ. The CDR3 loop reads CASSLVRGSGGDTQYF. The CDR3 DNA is TGCGCCAGCAGCTTGGTCCGGGGCAGTGGGGGAGATACGCAGTATTTT.

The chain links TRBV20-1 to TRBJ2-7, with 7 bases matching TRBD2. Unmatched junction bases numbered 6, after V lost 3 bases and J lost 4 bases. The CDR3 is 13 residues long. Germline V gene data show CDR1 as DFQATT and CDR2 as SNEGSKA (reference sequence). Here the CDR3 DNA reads TGCAGTGCTAGTTCGGCTAGCGGATACGAGCAGTACTTC. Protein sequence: CSASSASGYEQYF.

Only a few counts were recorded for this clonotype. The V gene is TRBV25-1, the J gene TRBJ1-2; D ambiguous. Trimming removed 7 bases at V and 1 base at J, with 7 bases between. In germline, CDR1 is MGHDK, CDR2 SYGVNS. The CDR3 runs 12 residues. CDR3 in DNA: TGTGCCAGCAATGGGGATAACTATGGCTACACCTTC. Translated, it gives CASNGDNYGYTF.

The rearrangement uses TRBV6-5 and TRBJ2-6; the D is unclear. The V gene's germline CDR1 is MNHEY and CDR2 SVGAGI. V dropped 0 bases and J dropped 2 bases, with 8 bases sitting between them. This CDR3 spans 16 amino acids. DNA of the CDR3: TGTGCCAGCAGTTACTCGGCGCGAGCTGGGGCCAACGTCCTGACTTTC. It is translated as CASSYSARAGANVLTF.

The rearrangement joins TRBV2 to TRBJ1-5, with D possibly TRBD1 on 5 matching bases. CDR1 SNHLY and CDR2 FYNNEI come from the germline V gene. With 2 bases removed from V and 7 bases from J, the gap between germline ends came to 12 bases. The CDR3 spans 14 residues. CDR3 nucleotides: TGTGCCAGCAGTGAACTTTCAGGGCAGCAGCCCCAGCATTTT. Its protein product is CASSELSGQQPQHF. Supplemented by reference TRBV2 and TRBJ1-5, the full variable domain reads EPEVTQTPSHQVTQMGQEVILRCVPISNHLYFYWYRQILGQKVEFLVSFYNNEISEKSEIFDDQFSVERPDGSNFTLKIRSTKLEDSAMYFCASSELSGQQPQHFGDGTRLSIL.

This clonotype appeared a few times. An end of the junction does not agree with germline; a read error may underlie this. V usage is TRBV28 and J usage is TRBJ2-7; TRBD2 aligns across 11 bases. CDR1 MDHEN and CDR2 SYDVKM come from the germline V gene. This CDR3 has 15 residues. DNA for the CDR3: TGTGCCAGCAGTTTCTTAGCGGGAGGGCCGGGCGAGCAGAACTTC. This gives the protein CASSFLAGGPGEQNF.

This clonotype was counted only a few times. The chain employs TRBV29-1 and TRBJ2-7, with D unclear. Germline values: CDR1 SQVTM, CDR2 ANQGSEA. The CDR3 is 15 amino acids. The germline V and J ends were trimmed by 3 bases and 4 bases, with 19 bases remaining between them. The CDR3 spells CSVDGTIGSPYEQYF. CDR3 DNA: TGCAGCGTTGACGGAACAATAGGGTCCCCTTACGAGCAGTACTTC.